Shown below are 29 T cell receptor beta chains from a single sample sequenced in a study of Graves' ophthalmopathy and Graves' hyperthyroidism (dated by TCRdb to the late 2010s). TCRdb shows the sequencer as Illumina HiSeq 2000. For repertoire sequencing, TCR beta CDR3 regions were amplified from RNA transcripts. The first round of RT-PCR was done with HTBI primers and the Qiagen OneStep RT-PCR kit, and was followed by a second round of multiplex PCR, then size selection and purification. The public reads were run again by TCRdb, first through fastp at Q25 and then through MiXCR, and only productive beta chains were kept. Records with the same CDR3 protein are collapsed into one entry carrying the most frequent genes and DNA. The sample table lists about 620,000 distinct CDR3 sequences, over 20% of them with a count of one. The ten largest clones add up to roughly 7.4% of the sample. The specimen sequenced was peripheral blood. The origin of the receptors is a woman between 18 and 29 years old with stable Graves' hyperthyroidism. Some clones in this sample may be carry-over from other donors' samples. Donor details come from another sample of the same person, matched by shared clones.

CDR3 in DNA: TGTGCCAGCAGACCCGGACAGGGTCGTTATTCACCCCTCCACTTT. It codes for CASRPGQGRYSPLHF. The rearrangement uses TRBV28 and TRBJ1-6, with TRBD1 identical over 8 bases. The CDR3 runs 15 residues. V shed 6 bases, J shed 8 bases, and the junction held 9 bases outside the gene matches. Germline values: CDR1 MDHEN, CDR2 SYDVKM.

The rearrangement uses TRBV20-1 and TRBJ2-5; D ambiguous. The CDR3 contains 13 residues. V dropped 5 bases and J dropped 2 bases, with 12 bases sitting between them. Germline CDR1 DFQATT, CDR2 SNEGSKA (reference sequence). The CDR3 nucleotides are TGCAGTGCTCGACGCGGAAGTCAAGAGACCCAGTACTTC. Translation: CSARRGSQETQYF.

V and J are TRBV11-2 and TRBJ2-7, with D maybe TRBD2 (5 bases). The CDR3 sequence is 14 residues long. Deletions cut 5 bases from V and 0 bases from J, with 11 bases between. CDR1 is SGHAT, CDR2 FQNNGV, per germline. CDR3 in DNA: TGTGCCAGCAGCGGGGAACTAGGCTCCTACGAGCAGTACTTC. This translates into CASSGELGSYEQYF.

This chain joins TRBV24-1 and TRBJ2-2; D is perhaps TRBD1 or TRBD2 (5 bases each). The V gene lost 1 base and the J gene lost 1 base, with 12 bases spanning the gap. Looked up from germline, CDR1 is KGHDR and CDR2 is SFDVKD. This CDR3 is built from 17 residues. The CDR3 DNA is TGTGCCACCAGTGATTTCCAGATTGGGGGGAACACCGGGGAGCTGTTTTTT. Translating it yields CATSDFQIGGNTGELFF.

This clonotype was recorded at least ten times. The chain links TRBV2 to TRBJ1-1; D is unresolved. CDR1 SNHLY and CDR2 FYNNEI come from the germline V gene. V lost 3 bases and J lost 6, with 8 bases in between. The CDR3 sequence is 12 residues long. The CDR3 sequence: CASSDSRPEAFF. DNA for the CDR3: TGTGCCAGCAGTGACAGCAGGCCTGAAGCTTTCTTT.

This clonotype was detected ten times or more. The V and J genes are TRBV12-5 and TRBJ1-1; the D gene is possibly TRBD1 (5 bases). This CDR3 spans 13 amino acids. The V end lost 3 bases, the J end lost 1 base, and 6 bases lay between the germline ends. The germline gives CDR1 LGHNT, CDR2 FRNRAP. For the CDR3, the DNA is TGTGCTAGTGGTTTACAGGAGAACACTGAAGCTTTCTTT. It translates to CASGLQENTEAFF.

This clonotype has ten or more counts. The V gene is TRBV28, the J gene TRBJ2-7, with 8 bases lining up with TRBD2. Looked up from germline, CDR1 is MDHEN and CDR2 is SYDVKM. The trim removed 6 bases at V and 1 base at J, leaving 11 bases unmatched. The CDR3 length is 16 residues. The CDR3 loop is CASRASPSSGSYEQYF. The DNA for the CDR3 is TGTGCCAGCAGGGCATCCCCCTCTAGCGGGTCCTACGAGCAGTACTTC.

This clonotype was observed a handful of times. V is TRBV19 and J is TRBJ2-5; no clear D. The CDR3 loop spans 14 amino acids. Trimming took 5 bases from V and 0 from J, leaving 10 bases between them. Germline CDR1 LNHDA, CDR2 SQIVND (reference sequence). CDR3: CASSPQPYQETQYF. DNA for the CDR3: TGTGCCAGTAGTCCCCAGCCGTACCAAGAGACCCAGTACTTC.

This clonotype was seen at least ten times. This chain joins TRBV6-1 and TRBJ2-7; the D gene could be TRBD1 or TRBD2 (7 bases each). Germline assignment: CDR1 MNHNS and CDR2 SASEGT. V was shortened by 7 bases and J by 2 bases, with 21 bases between the two germline ends. The CDR3 runs to 16 residues. The CDR3 sequence: CASNPAAGGVPYEQYF. The CDR3 DNA is TGTGCCAGCAATCCAGCAGCAGGGGGGGTTCCCTACGAGCAGTACTTC.

This clonotype was observed a single time. The J gene is TRBJ2-7, the V gene TRBV6-1; TRBD2 is a possible D gene (5 bases). CDR3 length equals 16 residues. Trimming took 5 bases from V and 1 from J, leaving 18 bases between them. Per the germline V gene, CDR1 is MNHNS and CDR2 is SASEGT. CDR3 protein: CASSQGLLRLSYEQYF. The CDR3 DNA is TGTGCCAGCAGTCAAGGACTCCTACGTTTATCCTACGAGCAGTACTTC.

This sequence joins TRBV12-3 or TRBV12-4 and TRBJ2-5; the D gene is possibly TRBD1 (6 bases). The CDR3 covers 13 residues. Trimming stripped 8 bases from V and 4 bases from J, with 14 bases between. The CDR3 here is CASASGARETQYF. CDR3 nucleotide sequence: TGTGCCAGCGCCTCAGGGGCAAGAGAGACCCAGTACTTC.

About this clonotype itself: A much larger clone sits a single nucleotide away, making a read error possible. The chain has TRBV5-1 and TRBJ1-1; 10 bases fit TRBD1. Per germline, CDR1 SGHRS and CDR2 YFSETQ. The CDR3 is 15 amino acids. The junction had 10 bases not matched to a gene; V was cut back by 7 bases and J by 4 bases. The CDR3 spells CASGRTGGKITEAFF. The CDR3, as DNA: TGCGCCAGCGGAAGGACAGGGGGAAAGATCACTGAAGCTTTCTTT.

The rearrangement uses TRBV20-1 and TRBJ2-7; TRBD2 aligns across 12 bases. The V gene end was trimmed by 5 bases and the J gene end by 0 bases; junction bases not matched to a gene: 5. The germline CDR1 and CDR2 sequences are DFQATT and SNEGSKA (reference sequence). This CDR3 is built from 15 residues. The CDR3 DNA follows: TGCAGTGCTCCCTCACTAGCGGGAGGCTCCTACGAGCAGTACTTC. It specifies CSAPSLAGGSYEQYF.

The CDR3 nucleotides read TGTGCCAGTTCCACGCAGGGAAACTATGGCTACACCTTC. This sequence encodes CASSTQGNYGYTF. J is TRBJ1-2 and V is TRBV19; a weak D match, TRBD1 (5 bases). Germline V gives CDR1 LNHDA, CDR2 SQIVND (reference sequence). V was cut by 8 bases and J by 2 bases, with 12 bases left in between. The CDR3 has 13 residues.

This clonotype was picked up many times. This sequence joins TRBV19 and TRBJ2-6; no firm D call. The CDR3 runs 15 residues. From germline, CDR1 is LNHDA and CDR2 SQIVND (reference sequence). V was shortened by 7 bases and J by 0 bases, with 10 bases between the two germline ends. CDR3 sequence reads: CASTAARSGANVLTF. The DNA of the CDR3 is TGTGCCAGTACTGCGGCCCGCTCTGGGGCCAACGTCCTGACTTTC.

The rearrangement links TRBV7-8 to TRBJ1-2; TRBD1 aligns across 8 bases. This CDR3 comprises 15 residues. V lost 1 base and J lost 4; bases outside the gene matches: 5. In germline, CDR1 is SGHVS, CDR2 FQNEAQ. CDR3 in amino acids: CASSLDRGSSYGYTF. For the CDR3, the DNA is TGTGCCAGCAGCTTAGACAGGGGGTCTAGCTATGGCTACACCTTC.

This clonotype was found a few times. The J gene is TRBJ1-6, the V gene TRBV4-3, with D possibly TRBD1 on 5 matching bases. V was clipped by 0 bases and J by 11 bases, with 23 bases between them. CDR1 is LGHNA, CDR2 YSLEER, per germline. The CDR3 runs 18 residues. In DNA, the CDR3 is TGCGCCAGCAGCCAAGATCGGGCAGGGAACGGCGGGTGGACACCCCTCCACTTT. Protein: CASSQDRAGNGGWTPLHF.

This clonotype was seen repeatedly, ten times or more. V gene TRBV20-1 combines with J gene TRBJ1-2; no reliable D call. The ends were cut back, 2 bases at V and 5 bases at J, with 18 bases in the middle. Germline V gene sequence: CDR1 DFQATT, CDR2 SNEGSKA (reference sequence). The CDR3 runs 15 residues. CDR3 DNA sequence: TGCAGTGCTAGACCCGTAGACACGGCAAGTTATGGCTACACCTTC. The encoded protein is CSARPVDTASYGYTF.

The chain joins TRBV4-1 to TRBJ1-3; D not resolved. V lost 1 base, J lost 0 bases, and 7 bases lay in between. This CDR3 is built from 15 residues. Germline-derived CDR1 and CDR2 are MGHRA and YSYEKL. The CDR3 region is CASSQAGFSGNTIYF. The CDR3, as DNA: TGCGCCAGCAGCCAAGCAGGATTCTCTGGAAACACCATATATTTT.

In this sample, this clonotype turned up a few times. This rearrangement joins TRBV14 to TRBJ1-3, with D possibly TRBD1 on 6 matching bases. This CDR3 has 15 amino acids. The V gene's germline CDR1 is SGHDN and CDR2 FVKESK. The ends were cut back, 4 bases at V and 2 bases at J, with 12 bases in the middle. The CDR3 is CASSPSRGAGNTIYF. The CDR3 DNA follows: TGTGCCAGCAGCCCATCCAGGGGCGCTGGAAACACCATATATTTT.

There are many counts of this clonotype. V usage is TRBV28 and J usage is TRBJ1-5; 9 positions match TRBD1. There are 16 residues in the CDR3. Looked up from germline, CDR1 is MDHEN and CDR2 is SYDVKM. The junction had 11 bases not matched to a gene; V was cut back by 5 bases and J by 6 bases. DNA of the CDR3: TGTGCCAGCAGTAGAACCGGGACAGGGATGGGTCAGCCCCAGCATTTT. It encodes CASSRTGTGMGQPQHF. The full variable domain, completed using reference TRBV28 and TRBJ1-5, is DVKVTQSSRYLVKRTGEKVFLECVQDMDHENMFWYRQDPGLGLRLIYFSYDVKMKEKGDIPEGYSVSREKKERFSLILESASTNQTSMYLCASSRTGTGMGQPQHFGDGTRLSIL.

This clonotype was seen many times. The rearrangement uses TRBV28 and TRBJ2-5; D remains ambiguous. Trimming stripped 6 bases from V and 5 bases from J, with 7 bases between. This CDR3 has 11 residues. CDR1 is MDHEN and CDR2 is SYDVKM in the germline V gene. CDR3 sequence: CASSFLETQYF. As DNA, the CDR3 is TGTGCCAGCAGCTTCTTGGAGACCCAGTACTTC.

This clonotype has a count of ten or more. The chain carries TRBV12-3 or TRBV12-4 and TRBJ1-2, with 7 nucleotides matching TRBD1. V trimming: 6 bases; J trimming: 5 bases; junction bases outside the gene matches: 9. The length of the CDR3 is 14 residues. In nucleotides, the CDR3 is TGTGCCAGCAGGCTGAGGGGGCCGGGGTATGGCTACACCTTC. It codes for CASRLRGPGYGYTF.

As for this clonotype: A read error may be the cause here, since a much bigger clone is one base away. The V call is TRBV28, the J call TRBJ1-1; 7 bases line up with TRBD1. This CDR3 has 13 residues. Germline CDR1 is MDHEN and CDR2 is SYDVKM. This CDR3 is CASSWTGKDEAIF. In DNA, the CDR3 is TGTGCCAGCAGTTGGACAGGAAAGGATGAAGCTATCTTT.

For this clonotype: Just one base apart from a much larger clone, this may be a read error. The chain carries TRBV27 and TRBJ1-5, with D possibly matching TRBD1 (6 bases). The CDR3 contains 14 residues. V lost 3 bases and J 6 bases, leaving 12 bases between the germline ends. Germline-derived CDR1 and CDR2 are MNHEY and SMNVEV (reference sequence). In DNA form, the CDR3 reads TGTGCCAGCAGTTTGGGACATGGACGTCAGCCCCAGCATTTT. Translation: CASSLGHGRQPQHF.

The sample holds many counts of this clonotype. V and J are TRBV6-1 and TRBJ1-2, with D unresolved. CDR1 is MNHNS, CDR2 SASEGT, per germline. The CDR3 spans 13 residues. V lost 7 bases and J 2 bases, leaving 11 bases between the germline ends. CDR3 DNA sequence: TGTGCCAGCAAGCGCAATCTAAACTATGGCTACACCTTC. Its protein product is CASKRNLNYGYTF.

The gene calls are TRBV28 and TRBJ2-7; D is unclear. The V gene lost 5 bases and the J gene lost 2 bases, with 13 bases spanning the gap. The CDR3 is 14 residues long. Germline assignment: CDR1 MDHEN and CDR2 SYDVKM. The CDR3 nucleotides read TGTGCCAGCAGTCCCCCCGAGACACCCTACGAGCAGTACTTC. Translating it yields CASSPPETPYEQYF.

V and J are TRBV7-8 and TRBJ2-7; 9 bases fit TRBD1. The germline V gene has CDR1 SGHVS and CDR2 FQNEAQ. The junction had 7 bases not matched to a gene; V was cut back by 5 bases and J by 5 bases. This CDR3 region has 14 residues. The CDR3 DNA reads as TGTGCCAGCAGCCCTCGGACAGGGGTCAACGAGCAGTACTTC. It specifies CASSPRTGVNEQYF.

This clonotype was observed many times. The chain couples TRBV14 to TRBJ1-2; 7 positions match TRBD1. Germline V gene data show CDR1 as SGHDN and CDR2 as FVKESK. The CDR3 is 12 amino acids. V lost 3 bases and J lost 6; bases outside the gene matches: 1. Here the CDR3 reads CASSQDRNGYTF. CDR3 sequence (DNA): TGTGCCAGCAGCCAGGACAGGAATGGCTACACCTTC.